This T cell receptor (beta chain) comes out of a study of OX40 agonist ivuxolimab in advanced cancers. Study context: As their treatment, patients were administered ivuxolimab, an agonistic anti-OX40 (CD134) antibody. Mean age around 64 years, range about 23 to 85; just over 80% male.

The germline V gene has CDR1 KGHSH and CDR2 LQKENI. The CDR3 totals 13 residues. Losses at the gene ends were 6 bases for V and 6 bases for J; bases not matched to a gene: 6. The repertoire was sequenced with immunoSEQ multiplex PCR; TCRdb's copy has only in-frame clones and lacks some. The profile shows over 80,000 clones, roughly 83% of them singletons. This chain joins TRBV18 and TRBJ1-2; TRBD1 aligns across 8 bases. The sequence was collected from an adult with an advanced solid tumor such as melanoma, head and neck, liver or kidney cancer. The specimen was CD4+ or CD8+ T cells sorted from blood, collected in a trial of the OX40 agonist ivuxolimab. CDR3 sequence (DNA): TGTGCCAGCTCGGCAGGGGGCGGCGATGGCTACACCTTC. Its translation is CASSAGGGDGYTF.